This entry features one TCR beta chain sequence. This specimen belongs to a study of T cell responses to AZD1222 COVID-19 vaccine. In germline, CDR1 is SGHRS, CDR2 YFSETQ. CDR3 length: 14 amino acids. V trimming: 2 bases; J trimming: 6 bases; junction bases outside the gene matches: 6. Produced via immunoSEQ multiplex PCR; TCRdb's table is partial and in-frame only. The repertoire holds over 95,000 clones, with 90% to 95% as singletons. This specimen consisted of peripheral blood, obtained 28 days after the second AZD1222 dose. The sequence derives from an adult who received the AZD1222 COVID-19 vaccine. The chain recombines TRBV5-1 with TRBJ2-3; 7 bases are shared with TRBD2. The CDR3 loop is CASSLGLGGDTQYF. CDR3 DNA: TGCGCCAGCAGCTTAGGACTCGGGGGGGATACGCAGTATTTT. The variable domain in full, completed from reference TRBV5-1 and TRBJ2-3, reads KAGVTQTPRYLIKTRGQQVTLSCSPISGHRSVSWYQQTPGQGLQFLFEYFSETQRNKGNFPGRFSGRQFSNSRSEMNVSTLELGDSALYLCASSLGLGGDTQYFGPGTRLTVL.